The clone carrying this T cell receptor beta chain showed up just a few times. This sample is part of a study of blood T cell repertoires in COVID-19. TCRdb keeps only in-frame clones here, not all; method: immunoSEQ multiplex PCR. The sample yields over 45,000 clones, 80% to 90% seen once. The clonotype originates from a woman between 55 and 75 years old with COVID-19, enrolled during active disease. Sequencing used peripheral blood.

CDR3 coding DNA: TGTGCCAGCAGCCCGGGGGGTAGCACCGGGGAGCTGTTTTTT. Encoded protein: CASSPGGSTGELFF. J is TRBJ2-2 and V is TRBV7-2; TRBD2 matches 7 bases. From germline, CDR1 is SGHTA and CDR2 FQGNSA. This CDR3 spans 14 amino acids. Germline trimming cut 5 bases from V and 4 bases from J; bases unmatched to any gene: 4.